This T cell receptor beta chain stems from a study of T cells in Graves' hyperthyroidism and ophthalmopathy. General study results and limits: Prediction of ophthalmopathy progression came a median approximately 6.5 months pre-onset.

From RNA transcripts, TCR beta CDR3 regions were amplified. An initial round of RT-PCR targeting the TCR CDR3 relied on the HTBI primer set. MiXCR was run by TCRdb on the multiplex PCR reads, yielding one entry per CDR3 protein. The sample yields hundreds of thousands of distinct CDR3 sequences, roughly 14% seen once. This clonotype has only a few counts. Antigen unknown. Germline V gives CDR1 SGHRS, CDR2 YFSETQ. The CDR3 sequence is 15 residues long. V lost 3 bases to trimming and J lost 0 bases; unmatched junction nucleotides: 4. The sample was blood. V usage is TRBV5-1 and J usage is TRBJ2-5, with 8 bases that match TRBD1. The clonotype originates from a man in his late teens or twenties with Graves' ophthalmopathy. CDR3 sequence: CASSSGQEYQETQYF. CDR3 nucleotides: TGCGCCAGCAGCTCGGGACAGGAGTACCAAGAGACCCAGTACTTC.